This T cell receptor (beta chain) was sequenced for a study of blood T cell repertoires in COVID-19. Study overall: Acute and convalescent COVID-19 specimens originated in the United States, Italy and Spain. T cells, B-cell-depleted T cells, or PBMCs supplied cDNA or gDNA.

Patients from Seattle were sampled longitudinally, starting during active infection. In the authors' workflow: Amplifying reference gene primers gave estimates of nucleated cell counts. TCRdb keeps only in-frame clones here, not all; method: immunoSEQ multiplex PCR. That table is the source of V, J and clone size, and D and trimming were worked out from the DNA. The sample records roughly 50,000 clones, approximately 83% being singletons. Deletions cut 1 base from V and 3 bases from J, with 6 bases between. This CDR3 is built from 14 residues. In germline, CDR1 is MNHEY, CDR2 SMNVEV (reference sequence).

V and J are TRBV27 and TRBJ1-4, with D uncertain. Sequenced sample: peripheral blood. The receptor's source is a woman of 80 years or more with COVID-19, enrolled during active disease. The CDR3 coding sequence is TGTGCCAGCAGTTTATTAACAGCTAATGAAAAACTGTTTTTT. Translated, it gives CASSLLTANEKLFF. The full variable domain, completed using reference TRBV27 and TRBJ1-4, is EAQVTQNPRYLITVTGKKLTVTCSQNMNHEYMSWYRQDPGLGLRQIYYSMNVEVTDKGDVPEGYKVSRKEKRNFPLILESPSPNQTSLYFCASSLLTANEKLFFGSGTQLSVL.